A selection of T cell receptor beta chains follows, all from one sample in a study of blood T cells in healthy people across ages. MiXCR was run by TCRdb on the 5' RACE reads, yielding one entry per CDR3 protein. Among approximately 850,000 distinct CDR3 sequences listed, roughly 60% were seen once. The sequenced sample consisted of blood. The receptors stem from a man aged 30-40 years in good health. The conserved cysteine and the conserved F or W are not part of the CDR3 here. A clone size is listed for some rows: how often the clone was seen (once, few, many), or a class if it is expanded.

clone size	J gene	V gene	CDR3 protein
-	TRBJ2-5	TRBV20-1	SAKDQETQY
-	TRBJ2-5	TRBV6-1	ASSEALGRQETQY
-	TRBJ2-5	TRBV5-5	ASSLVMSMETQY
-	TRBJ1-2	TRBV28	ASSPGRFNGYT
-	TRBJ2-3	TRBV10-3	AISDTSTDTRY
-	TRBJ1-4	TRBV7-9	ASSPPRLASTNEKLF
-	TRBJ2-2	TRBV29-1	SALALNTGELF
-	TRBJ2-6	TRBV7-9	ASSSRWVGLSGANVLT
few	TRBJ1-1	TRBV7-9	ASSVGTEAF
few	TRBJ2-6	TRBV29-1	SVVGPEQNERSGANVLT
-	TRBJ1-5	TRBV18	ASSLSAYGNQPQH
many	TRBJ2-1	TRBV11-2	ASSRNNEQF
-	TRBJ2-5	TRBV2	AMGSAGQETQY
-	TRBJ2-1	TRBV19	ASTGQGFNEQF
few	TRBJ2-6	TRBV7-9	ASSEIPGGANVLT
-	TRBJ2-7	TRBV7-8	ASSLGQGWPYEQY
-	TRBJ2-7	TRBV20-1	SAALSGRNDYEQY
few	TRBJ1-5	TRBV20-1	SARKFGQPQH
-	TRBJ2-7	TRBV6-1	ASKWHGSPYEQY
-	TRBJ2-3	TRBV12-3/TRBV12-4	ASSFWSTSTDTQY
-	TRBJ2-1	TRBV7-2	ASKRYSSYNEQF
-	TRBJ1-5	TRBV11-3	ASSLPFLPGQGDNQPQH
-	TRBJ2-3	TRBV27	ASSLSGTGRGTQY
-	TRBJ2-3	TRBV28	ASVEGATDTQY
-	TRBJ2-5	TRBV5-1	ASSSTSGGRETQY
-	TRBJ2-5	TRBV4-3	ASSQNSGSETQY
-	TRBJ2-7	TRBV3-1	ASSQGHPAEASYYEQY
-	TRBJ2-1	TRBV6-1	ASSEIRDRGRNEQF
-	TRBJ2-5	TRBV20-1	SAIGGRETQY
-	TRBJ2-1	TRBV7-2	ASSADAGPGPYNEQF
-	TRBJ2-1	TRBV7-8	ASSAYRGAGDEQF
-	TRBJ2-5	TRBV2	ASSDRSSGGALEQY
-	TRBJ2-7	TRBV10-3	AIHRERGHEQY
-	TRBJ1-1	TRBV20-1	SALGPNTEAF
-	TRBJ2-1	TRBV20-1	SARLRPSSYNEQF
-	TRBJ2-1	TRBV7-9	ASSFPSLSNEQF
few	TRBJ2-5	TRBV20-1	SARDGDSPQETQY
-	TRBJ1-1	TRBV7-9	ASSLADSRRTEAF
-	TRBJ2-1	TRBV6-5	ASSFSGVSSYNEQF
-	TRBJ2-4	TRBV20-1	SASRQGRQY
-	TRBJ2-5	TRBV3-1	ASSQLAGRGEETQY
few	TRBJ2-3	TRBV4-3	ASSQENLANQPHTQY
once	TRBJ2-5	TRBV6-5	ASSLGGGADETQY
few	TRBJ2-3	TRBV5-1	ASSHGTSGRTDTQY
few	TRBJ2-3	TRBV27	ASSTWRDRGTDTQY
many	TRBJ1-2	TRBV14	ASSHGPPPYGYT
few	TRBJ1-2	TRBV7-2	ASSLAPGTGYGYT
-	TRBJ2-3	TRBV10-3	VISERGGRTDTQY
many	TRBJ2-4	TRBV4-2	ASSQDLGWKNIQY
-	TRBJ2-1	TRBV6-5	ASKGQGDNEQF
-	TRBJ2-5	TRBV19	ASSTSRTGQETQY
-	TRBJ1-1	TRBV9	ASSVVANTEAF
-	TRBJ2-5	TRBV10-3	AIGGGRMGAETQY
-	TRBJ2-5	TRBV7-2	ASSFVPSETQY
-	-	TRBV27	ASSLLSGSSYNEQY
-	TRBJ2-7	TRBV6-1	ASSVLAGGPYEQY
-	TRBJ1-2	TRBV5-6	ASSGGIQRYYGYT
-	TRBJ1-6	TRBV10-3	ATRGGNPDSPLH
few	TRBJ2-1	TRBV29-1	SVRWGRGADEQF
-	TRBJ2-1	TRBV28	ASSTAPGLNNEQF